The 5 T cell receptor beta chains below were found in one sample sequenced in a study of blood T cell repertoires in COVID-19. Sequenced by immunoSEQ multiplex PCR; TCRdb stores in-frame clones only, minus some. This table holds about 14,000 clones, more than 80% found once. What was sequenced was peripheral blood. These receptors were obtained from a man aged 50-60 years with active COVID-19.

This chain links TRBV7-9 with TRBJ2-5; 12 bases match TRBD2. Germline V CDR1 and CDR2: SEHNR, FQNEAQ (reference sequence). There are 15 residues in the CDR3. Germline trimming cut 4 bases from V and 1 base from J; bases unmatched to any gene: 1. This chain's CDR3 is CASSSGLAGQETQYF. The CDR3 DNA reads as TGTGCCAGCAGCTCGGGACTAGCGGGCCAAGAGACCCAGTACTTC.

This sequence joins TRBV4-1 and TRBJ1-2; D gene ambiguous. Trimming took 0 bases from V and 3 from J, leaving 8 bases between them. CDR1 and CDR2 from the germline V gene are MGHRA and YSYEKL. The CDR3 extends over 14 amino acids. CDR3 sequence: CASSQDPKYYGYTF. As DNA, the CDR3 is TGCGCCAGCAGCCAAGATCCTAAGTACTATGGCTACACCTTC.

This clone was observed a single time. The chain links TRBV6-5 to TRBJ1-5; D is ambiguous. Germline CDR1 is MNHEY and CDR2 is SVGAGI. Trimming removed 7 bases from V and 4 bases from J, with 17 bases in between. This CDR3 is 15 amino acids long. CDR3 DNA sequence: TGTGCCAGCACCGGCCTGGGTGAAGCGAATCAGCCCCAGCATTTT. This codes for CASTGLGEANQPQHF.

This clone appeared a few times. The same CDR3 is also encoded by other DNA sequences in this sample. The gene calls are TRBV3-1 (or the pseudogene TRBV3-2) and TRBJ2-7, with 7 nucleotides matching TRBD1. Germline CDR1 and CDR2: LGHDT and YNNKEL (reference sequence). Unmatched junction bases numbered 10, after V lost 1 base and J lost 4 bases. This CDR3 has 16 residues. The CDR3 loop is CASSQVPGQGVYEQYF. The CDR3, as DNA: TGTGCCAGCAGCCAAGTCCCTGGTCAGGGGGTGTACGAGCAGTACTTC.

The rearrangement uses TRBV2 and TRBJ2-1; 12 bases match TRBD1. The germline gives CDR1 SNHLY, CDR2 FYNNEI. J lost 9 bases, V lost 2 bases, and 2 bases had no gene match. This CDR3 has 14 residues. In DNA form, the CDR3 reads TGTGCCAGCAGTGAACAGGGACAGGGGGCTGAGCAGTTCTTC. This translates into CASSEQGQGAEQFF.